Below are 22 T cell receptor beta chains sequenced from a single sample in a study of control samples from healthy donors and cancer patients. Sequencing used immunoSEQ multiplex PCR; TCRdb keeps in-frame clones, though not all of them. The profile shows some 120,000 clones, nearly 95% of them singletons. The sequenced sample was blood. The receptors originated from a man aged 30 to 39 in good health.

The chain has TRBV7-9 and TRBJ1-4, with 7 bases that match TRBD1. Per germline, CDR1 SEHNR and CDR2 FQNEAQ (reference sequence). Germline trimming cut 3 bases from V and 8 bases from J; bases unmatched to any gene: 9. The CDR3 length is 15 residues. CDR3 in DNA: TGTGCCAGCAGCTTGTTAAGTCTCAGGGGGGAAAAACTGTTTTTT. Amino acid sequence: CASSLLSLRGEKLFF.

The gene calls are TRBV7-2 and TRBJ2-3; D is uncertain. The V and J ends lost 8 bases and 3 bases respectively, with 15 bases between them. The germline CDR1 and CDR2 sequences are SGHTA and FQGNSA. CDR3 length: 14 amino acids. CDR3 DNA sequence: TGTGCCAGCCGAAGTACTGCAGGAACAGATACGCAGTATTTT. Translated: CASRSTAGTDTQYF.

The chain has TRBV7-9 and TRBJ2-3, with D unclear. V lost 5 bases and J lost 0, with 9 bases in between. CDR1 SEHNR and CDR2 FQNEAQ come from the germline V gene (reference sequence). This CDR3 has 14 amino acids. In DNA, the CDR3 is TGTGCCAGCAGCCCGAAGTCGAGCACAGATACGCAGTATTTT. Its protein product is CASSPKSSTDTQYF.

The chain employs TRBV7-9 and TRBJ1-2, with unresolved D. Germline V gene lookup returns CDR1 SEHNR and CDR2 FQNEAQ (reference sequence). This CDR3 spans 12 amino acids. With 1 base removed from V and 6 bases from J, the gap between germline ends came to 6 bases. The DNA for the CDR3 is TGTGCCAGCAGCTTAGGACCTAATGGCTACACCTTC. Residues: CASSLGPNGYTF.

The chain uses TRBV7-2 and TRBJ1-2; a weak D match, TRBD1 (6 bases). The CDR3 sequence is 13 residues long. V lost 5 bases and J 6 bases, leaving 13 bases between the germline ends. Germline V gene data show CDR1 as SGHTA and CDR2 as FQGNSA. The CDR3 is CASSHHYRDGYTF. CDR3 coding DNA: TGTGCCAGCAGCCACCATTACAGGGATGGCTACACCTTC.

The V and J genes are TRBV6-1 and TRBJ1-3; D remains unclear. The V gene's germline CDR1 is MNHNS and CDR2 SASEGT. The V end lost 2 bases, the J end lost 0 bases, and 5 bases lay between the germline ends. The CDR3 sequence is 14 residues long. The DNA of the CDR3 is TGTGCCAGCAGTGAATACAGCTCTGGAAACACCATATATTTT. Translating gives CASSEYSSGNTIYF.

The CDR3: CASSQDLAASYEQYF. CDR3 in DNA: TGTGCCAGCAGCCAAGATCTAGCGGCATCCTACGAGCAGTACTTC. The chain is built from TRBV3-1 (or the pseudogene TRBV3-2) and TRBJ2-7, with 7 bases identical to TRBD2. Germline-derived CDR1 and CDR2 are LGHDT and YNNKEL (reference sequence). V shed 0 bases, J shed 1 base, and the junction held 3 bases outside the gene matches. The CDR3 loop spans 15 amino acids.

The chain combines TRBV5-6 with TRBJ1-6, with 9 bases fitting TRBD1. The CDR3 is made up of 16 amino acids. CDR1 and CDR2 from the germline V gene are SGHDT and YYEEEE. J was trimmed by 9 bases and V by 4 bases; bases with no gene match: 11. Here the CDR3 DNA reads TGTGCCAGCAGCGTAGTCACCGGGACAGGGAGTTCACCCCTCCACTTT. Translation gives CASSVVTGTGSSPLHF.

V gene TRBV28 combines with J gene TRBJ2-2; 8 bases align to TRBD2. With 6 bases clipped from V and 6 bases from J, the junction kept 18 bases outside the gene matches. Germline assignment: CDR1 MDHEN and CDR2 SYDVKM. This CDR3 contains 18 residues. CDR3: CASSVGGVSNGGSGELFF. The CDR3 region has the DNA TGTGCCAGCAGCGTCGGGGGGGTCTCTAATGGAGGGTCCGGGGAGCTGTTTTTT.

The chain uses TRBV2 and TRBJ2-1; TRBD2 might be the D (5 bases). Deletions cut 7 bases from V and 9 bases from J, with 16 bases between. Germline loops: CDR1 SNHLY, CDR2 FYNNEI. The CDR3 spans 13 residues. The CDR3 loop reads CASIDGGYGEQFF. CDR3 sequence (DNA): TGTGCCAGCATTGATGGAGGTTATGGTGAGCAGTTCTTC.

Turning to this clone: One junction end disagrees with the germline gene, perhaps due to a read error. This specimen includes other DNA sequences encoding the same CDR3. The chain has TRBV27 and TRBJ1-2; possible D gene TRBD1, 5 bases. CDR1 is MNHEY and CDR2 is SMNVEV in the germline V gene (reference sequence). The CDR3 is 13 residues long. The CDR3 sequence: CASSLRGNYGYTF. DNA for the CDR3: TGTGCCAGCAGTTTGCGGGGGAACTATGGTTACACCTTC.

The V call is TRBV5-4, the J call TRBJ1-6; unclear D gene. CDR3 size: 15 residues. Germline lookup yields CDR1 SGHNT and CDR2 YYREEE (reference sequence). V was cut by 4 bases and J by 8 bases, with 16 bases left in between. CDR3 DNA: TGTGCCAGCAGCCCCCAGGTGGGCACTGATTCACCCCTCCACTTT. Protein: CASSPQVGTDSPLHF. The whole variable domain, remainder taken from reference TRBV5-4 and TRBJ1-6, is ETGVTQSPTHLIKTRGQQVTLRCSSQSGHNTVSWYQQALGQGPQFIFQYYREEENGRGNFPPRFSGLQFPNYSSELNVNALELDDSALYLCASSPQVGTDSPLHFGNGTRLTVT.

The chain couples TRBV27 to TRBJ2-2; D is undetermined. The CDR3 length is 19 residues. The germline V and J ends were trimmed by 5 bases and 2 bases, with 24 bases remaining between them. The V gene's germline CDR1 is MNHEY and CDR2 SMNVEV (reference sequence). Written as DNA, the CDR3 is TGTGCCAGCAGTGAATCCCGCGCTGGGTTACCCCGAAACACCGGGGAGCTGTTTTTT. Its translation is CASSESRAGLPRNTGELFF.

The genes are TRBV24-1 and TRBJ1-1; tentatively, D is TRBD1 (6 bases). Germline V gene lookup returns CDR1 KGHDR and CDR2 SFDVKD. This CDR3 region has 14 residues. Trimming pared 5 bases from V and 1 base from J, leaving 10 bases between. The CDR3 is CATSVLQGNTEAFF. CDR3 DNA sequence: TGTGCCACCAGTGTCTTACAGGGGAACACTGAAGCTTTCTTT.

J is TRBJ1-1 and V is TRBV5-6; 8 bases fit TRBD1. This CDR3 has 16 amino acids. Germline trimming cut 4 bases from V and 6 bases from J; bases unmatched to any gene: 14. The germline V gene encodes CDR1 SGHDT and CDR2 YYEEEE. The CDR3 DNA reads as TGTGCCAGCAGCCCCGGACAGGGTTGGTGGTCTTCTGAAGCTTTCTTT. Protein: CASSPGQGWWSSEAFF. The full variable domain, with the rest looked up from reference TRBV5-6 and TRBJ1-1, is DAGVTQSPTHLIKTRGQQVTLRCSPKSGHDTVSWYQQALGQGPQFIFQYYEEEERQRGNFPDRFSGHQFPNYSSELNVNALLLGDSALYLCASSPGQGWWSSEAFFGQGTRLTVV.

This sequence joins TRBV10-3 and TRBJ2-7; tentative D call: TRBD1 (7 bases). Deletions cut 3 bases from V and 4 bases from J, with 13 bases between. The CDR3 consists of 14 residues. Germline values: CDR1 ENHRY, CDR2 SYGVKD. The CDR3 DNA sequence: TGTGCCATCAGTGACAGGGGGGCCGGTTACGAGCAGTACTTC. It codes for CAISDRGAGYEQYF.

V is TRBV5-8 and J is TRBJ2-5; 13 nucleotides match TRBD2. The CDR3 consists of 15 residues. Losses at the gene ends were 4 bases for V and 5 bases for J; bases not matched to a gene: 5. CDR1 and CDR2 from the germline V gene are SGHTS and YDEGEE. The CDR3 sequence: CASSTSGGALETQYF. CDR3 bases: TGTGCCAGCAGCACTAGCGGGGGGGCGTTGGAGACCCAGTACTTC.

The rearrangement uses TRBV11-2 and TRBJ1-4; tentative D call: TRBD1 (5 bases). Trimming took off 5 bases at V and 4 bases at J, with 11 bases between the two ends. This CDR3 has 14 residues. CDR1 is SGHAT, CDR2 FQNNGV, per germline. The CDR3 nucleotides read TGTGCCAGCAGCCGGGAGGGGATTAATGAAAAACTGTTTTTT. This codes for CASSREGINEKLFF.

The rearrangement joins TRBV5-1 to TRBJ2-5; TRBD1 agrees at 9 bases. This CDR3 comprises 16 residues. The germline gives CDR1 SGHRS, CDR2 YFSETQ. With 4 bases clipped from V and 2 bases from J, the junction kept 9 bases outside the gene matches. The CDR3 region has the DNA TGCGCCAGCAGCCCCGAGGACAGGGGACGTCAAGAGACCCAGTACTTC. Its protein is CASSPEDRGRQETQYF.

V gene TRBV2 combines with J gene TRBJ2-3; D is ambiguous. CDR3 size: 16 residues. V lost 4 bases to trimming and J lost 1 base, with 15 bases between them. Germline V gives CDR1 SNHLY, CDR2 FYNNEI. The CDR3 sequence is CASSVGQRGGTDTQYF. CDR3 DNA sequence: TGTGCCAGCAGTGTCGGCCAGCGTGGGGGCACAGATACGCAGTATTTT.

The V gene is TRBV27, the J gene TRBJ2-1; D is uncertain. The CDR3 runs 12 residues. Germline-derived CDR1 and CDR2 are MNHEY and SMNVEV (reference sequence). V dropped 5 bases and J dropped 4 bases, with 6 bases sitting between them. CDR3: CASSHNYNEQFF. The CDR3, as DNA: TGTGCCAGCAGTCACAATTACAATGAGCAGTTCTTC.

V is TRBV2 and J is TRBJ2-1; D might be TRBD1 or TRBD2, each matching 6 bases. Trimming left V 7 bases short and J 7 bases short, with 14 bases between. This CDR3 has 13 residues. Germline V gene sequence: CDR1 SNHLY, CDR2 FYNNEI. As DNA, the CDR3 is TGTGCCAGCAAAGGGGGGTTGGGGAATGAGCAGTTCTTC. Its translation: CASKGGLGNEQFF.